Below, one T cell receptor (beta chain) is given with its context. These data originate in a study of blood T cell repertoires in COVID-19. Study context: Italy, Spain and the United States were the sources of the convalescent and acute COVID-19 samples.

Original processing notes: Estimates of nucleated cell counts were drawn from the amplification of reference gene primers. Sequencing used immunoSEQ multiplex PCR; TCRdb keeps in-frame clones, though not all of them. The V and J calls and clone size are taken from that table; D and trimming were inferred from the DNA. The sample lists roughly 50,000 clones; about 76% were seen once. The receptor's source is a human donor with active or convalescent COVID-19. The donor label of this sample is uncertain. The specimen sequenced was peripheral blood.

This chain's CDR3 is CASSIPSGGNQPQHF. Here the CDR3 DNA reads TGTGCCAGTAGTATCCCCTCAGGGGGCAATCAGCCCCAGCATTTT. V is TRBV19 and J is TRBJ1-5; tentative D call: TRBD1 (6 bases). The CDR3 runs to 15 residues. Trimming took 3 bases from V and 2 from J, leaving 11 bases between them. The germline CDR1 and CDR2 sequences are LNHDA and SQIVND (reference sequence).